The rows below give T cell receptor beta chains drawn from one sample of a study of cytomegalovirus exposure and HLA in healthy donors. Repertoires were generated with immunoSEQ multiplex PCR, while TCRdb's copy carries only in-frame clones and drops some. Of roughly 150,000 clones listed, around 75% were seen once; the top ten hold 2% to 2.5%. The sequenced sample consisted of PBMCs. These receptors were obtained from a male donor in good health and CMV-seronegative. CDR3s include the opening cysteine and the closing phenylalanine or tryptophan. The D gene is left open where the match is weak. A row's size may be missing; if present it is once, few, many or a size class.

j_gene | abundance | d_gene | v_gene | CDR3nt | CDR3aa
TRBJ1-2 | - | - | TRBV2 | TGTGCCAGCAGTGAATCCGGAGTTTCTAACTATGGCTACACCTTC | CASSESGVSNYGYTF
TRBJ1-1 | few | TRBD1 | TRBV4-1 | TGCGCCAGCAGCCAGTCCGGGACAGGGATGTTCGGCACTGAAGCTTTCTTT | CASSQSGTGMFGTEAFF
TRBJ1-6 | once | - | TRBV5-4 | TGTGCCAGCAGCTTTGACTCCTACCTAGCTAATTCACCCCTCCACTTT | CASSFDSYLANSPLHF
TRBJ2-7 | - | - | TRBV2 | TGTGCCAGCGGGAGATCCTCCTACGAGCAGTACTTC | CASGRSSYEQYF
TRBJ2-3 | - | - | TRBV7-2 | TGTGCCACACGTCTTACGGGAGATACGCAGTATTTT | CATRLTGDTQYF
TRBJ2-3 | - | TRBD2 | TRBV5-1 | TGCGCCAGCAGCTTCACTAGCGGCACAGATACGCAGTATTTT | CASSFTSGTDTQYF
TRBJ1-1 | - | - | TRBV6-5 | TGTGCCAGCAGTTACTCGGGAGGGTGGGAGGGCACTGAAGCTTTCTTT | CASSYSGGWEGTEAFF
TRBJ1-1 | - | - | TRBV13 | TGTGCCAGCAGCTTTTGGGGGGTCCTCACTGAAGCTTTCTTT | CASSFWGVLTEAFF
TRBJ1-2 | - | TRBD1 | TRBV6-6 | TGTGCCAGCAGTTACGTAACAGGGGGGAGCTATGGCTACACCTTC | CASSYVTGGSYGYTF
TRBJ2-5 | - | TRBD2 | TRBV6-6 | TGTGCCAGCAGTATGGGACTAGCGGGGGGACAGCGGACCCAGTACTTC | CASSMGLAGGQRTQYF
TRBJ1-1 | - | - | TRBV27 | TGTGCCAGCAGTTTACCGGGGGGAGTTCAGGCTTTCTTT | CASSLPGGVQAFF
TRBJ1-5 | - | TRBD1 | TRBV30 | TGTGCCTGGAGTAAACAGGGGGCGAATCAGCCCCAGCATTTT | CAWSKQGANQPQHF
TRBJ2-1 | - | - | TRBV5-6 | TGTGCCAGCAGCCCTGTCGAGGGCGCCTACAATGAGCAGTTCTTC | CASSPVEGAYNEQFF
TRBJ2-7 | - | TRBD2 | TRBV4-1 | TGCGCCAGCGCCCCGAGCGGGGGGCACTCCTACGAGCAGTACTTC | CASAPSGGHSYEQYF
TRBJ1-5 | - | - | TRBV30 | TGTGCCTGGAGTGTCGGGGTCGATCAGCCCCAGCATTTT | CAWSVGVDQPQHF
TRBJ2-7 | - | - | TRBV6-5 | TGTGCCAGCAGTTACGGCAGGGGGGCCTACGAGCAGTACTTC | CASSYGRGAYEQYF
TRBJ1-5 | - | - | TRBV7-9 | TGTGCCAGCAGCTTTGCAGGCAGCAATCAGCCCCAGCATTTT | CASSFAGSNQPQHF
TRBJ2-7 | few | TRBD2 | TRBV29-1 | TGCAGCGCAGTGACTAGCGGGGGGCCCTACGAGCAGTACTTC | CSAVTSGGPYEQYF
TRBJ2-5 | - | TRBD2 | TRBV27 | TGTGCCAGCAGTTTATTGGGACTAGCGGGACTAGAGACCCAGTACTTC | CASSLLGLAGLETQYF
TRBJ2-7 | - | TRBD2 | TRBV7-2 | TGTGCCAGCAGCCAGGGACTAGCGGGTGTGTACTTC | CASSQGLAGVYF
TRBJ2-1 | - | - | TRBV29-1 | TGCAGCGTGGGGGCCACAGGTTACAATGAGCAGTTCTTC | CSVGATGYNEQFF
TRBJ1-2 | few | - | TRBV6-1 | TGTGCCAGCAGTGAATGGCGAGGTCCCTATGGCTACACCTTC | CASSEWRGPYGYTF
TRBJ2-2 | - | - | TRBV19 | TGTGCCAGTAGTATACAGGGGAACACCGGGGAGCTGTTTTTT | CASSIQGNTGELFF
TRBJ2-2 | - | - | TRBV6-5 | TGTGCCAGCAGTTACTCGCCCAGGAACACCGGGGAGCTGTTTTTT | CASSYSPRNTGELFF
TRBJ1-1 | - | - | TRBV10-3 | TGTGCCATCAGTGAGGGGGCAGGGTGGACTGAAGCTTTCTTT | CAISEGAGWTEAFF
TRBJ1-1 | - | - | TRBV5-1 | TGCGCCAGCAGAGAGGGCCCGTCGAAGAACACTGAAGCTTTCTTT | CASREGPSKNTEAFF
TRBJ2-1 | - | - | TRBV6-5 | TGTGCCAGCAGTTACGAGGAGCCCCCCTACAATGAGCAGTTCTTC | CASSYEEPPYNEQFF
TRBJ1-2 | - | TRBD1 | TRBV19 | TGTGCCAGTAGTCCTGGGATCGGGACAGGGTATGGCTACACCTTC | CASSPGIGTGYGYTF
TRBJ1-2 | - | - | TRBV19 | TGTGCCAGTAGCCAACAGGGTGGCTACACCTTC | CASSQQGGYTF
TRBJ2-2 | - | TRBD1 | TRBV11-3 | TGTGCCAGCAGCCCAGGGGGACAGGAGCACGGGGAGCTGTTTTTT | CASSPGGQEHGELFF
TRBJ1-5 | - | - | TRBV6-5 | TGTGCCAGCAGGGAGGCGGCAGGAAGCAATCAGCCCCAGCATTTT | CASREAAGSNQPQHF
TRBJ2-2 | - | TRBD2 | TRBV19 | TGTGCCAGTAGGACTAGCGGGGGGTCCTACACCGGGGAGCTGTTTTTT | CASRTSGGSYTGELFF
TRBJ1-2 | - | - | TRBV9 | TGTGCCAGCAGCGTAGATGGGGAAGACGGGAATGGCTACACCTTC | CASSVDGEDGNGYTF
TRBJ1-2 | - | TRBD1 | TRBV7-9 | TGTGCCAGCAGCTTAGCCGGACAGGTGTATGGCTACACCTTC | CASSLAGQVYGYTF
TRBJ2-7 | - | TRBD1 | TRBV7-6 | TGTGCCAGCAGCTTAGACCACGACAGGGCCTACGAGCAGTACTTC | CASSLDHDRAYEQYF
TRBJ1-1 | once | - | TRBV29-1 | TGCAGCGTTGAGGCAGGTAACACTGAAGCTTTCTTT | CSVEAGNTEAFF
TRBJ1-5 | - | TRBD1 | TRBV7-8 | TGTGCCAGCAGCCGATCGGACAGGGCGAAACAAGATCAGCCCCAGCATTTT | CASSRSDRAKQDQPQHF
TRBJ1-2 | - | - | TRBV5-8 | TGTGCCAGCATTCTCCGCGGGGGCGGCTATGGCTACACCTTC | CASILRGGGYGYTF
TRBJ1-6 | - | TRBD1 | TRBV6-5 | TGTGCCAGCAGTCCGGACAGGATTAATTCACCCCTCCACTTT | CASSPDRINSPLHF
TRBJ2-5 | few | - | TRBV12-5 | TGTGCTAGTGGGCCCGACAGCCTCAGGGCCCAGTACTTC | CASGPDSLRAQYF
TRBJ2-2 | - | - | TRBV11-3 | TGTGCCAGCAGCTTAGCATTCGGGGAGCTGTTTTTT | CASSLAFGELFF
TRBJ2-1 | few | - | TRBV5-4 | TGTGCCAGCAGCCTGTCCAGGGAGCAGTTCTTC | CASSLSREQFF
TRBJ2-7 | - | - | TRBV27 | TGTGCCAGCAGTTTGACTCGGGGGATCGACGAGCAGTACTTC | CASSLTRGIDEQYF
TRBJ2-7 | - | - | TRBV10-3 | TGTGCCATCAGTGAACAGGGCTACGAGCAGTACTTC | CAISEQGYEQYF
TRBJ1-2 | - | TRBD1 | TRBV7-2 | TGTGCCAGCAGCCCCCGTGGGACAGGGGAATTTTATGGCTACACCTTC | CASSPRGTGEFYGYTF
TRBJ1-1 | - | TRBD1 | TRBV5-4 | TGTGCCAGCAGCTCCCCGGGACAGAGTAACACTGAAGCTTTCTTT | CASSSPGQSNTEAFF
TRBJ1-1 | once | - | TRBV27 | TGTGCCAGCAGCTCACTATTTACCAGGAGGGCAGAAAACACTGAAGCTTTCTTT | CASSSLFTRRAENTEAFF
TRBJ1-5 | - | - | TRBV6-5 | TGTGCCAGCAGTCTTTACAACAATCAGCCCCAGCATTTT | CASSLYNNQPQHF
TRBJ2-5 | - | - | TRBV5-1 | TGCGCCAGCAGTAAGGGGTTCCAAGAGACCCAGTACTTC | CASSKGFQETQYF
TRBJ1-4 | - | TRBD1 | TRBV7-8 | TGTGCCAGCAGCCCACTGGCAGGGGGCTCAACTAATGAAAAACTGTTTTTT | CASSPLAGGSTNEKLFF
TRBJ2-2 | - | - | TRBV5-1 | TGCGCCAGCAGCTTGGAGGGGCCAGGCACCGGGGAGCTGTTTTTT | CASSLEGPGTGELFF
TRBJ1-1 | once | - | TRBV10-2 | TGCGCCAGCCAGGGTGGTTCTGAAGCTTTCTTT | CASQGGSEAFF
TRBJ2-1 | few | TRBD1 | TRBV27 | TGTGCCAGCAGTCCAACCGGGACAGGGGTCCGCTCCTACAATGAGCAGTTCTTC | CASSPTGTGVRSYNEQFF